These 19 T cell receptor beta chains came from one sample sequenced in a study of response to subunit inactivated influenza vaccine. Each CDR3 protein gets one entry after TCRdb re-called the RT-PCR reads with MiXCR. The sample has more than 700,000 distinct CDR3 sequences; around 20% are singletons. The sequences come from PBMCs from blood, collected 5 days after vaccination. Receptors were obtained from a man aged 45-65 years who received an inactivated influenza vaccine.

This clonotype was detected a few times. The rearrangement joins TRBV20-1 to TRBJ2-4, with D possibly TRBD1 on 6 matching bases. V was pared by 6 bases and J by 5 bases, with 17 bases between. The CDR3 has 14 residues. Germline CDR1 DFQATT, CDR2 SNEGSKA (reference sequence). CDR3 sequence reads: CSASAGAGQNIQYF. The DNA for the CDR3 is TGCAGTGCCTCCGCAGGGGCCGGCCAAAACATTCAGTACTTC.

This clonotype was seen a handful of times. J is TRBJ2-1 and V is TRBV11-1, with a tentative D call TRBD2 (5 bases). V dropped 0 bases and J dropped 2 bases, with 8 bases sitting between them. This CDR3 has 15 residues. Germline CDR1 SGHAT, CDR2 FQDESV (reference sequence). CDR3 protein: CASSLAQLAYNEQFF. The CDR3 region has the DNA TGTGCCAGCAGCTTAGCCCAACTAGCCTACAATGAGCAGTTCTTC.

This clonotype was found a few times. V is TRBV29-1 and J is TRBJ2-7; D tentatively reads TRBD1 or TRBD2 (6 bases each). V lost 0 bases to trimming and J lost 0 bases, with 15 bases between them. The CDR3 spans 16 residues. Per the germline V gene, CDR1 is SQVTM and CDR2 is ANQGSEA. CDR3 residues: CSVEDRGTRSSYEQYF. The CDR3 DNA is TGCAGCGTTGAAGATCGGGGGACACGGAGCTCCTACGAGCAGTACTTC.

This clonotype turned up a few times. The rearrangement links TRBV5-1 to TRBJ2-7, with D tentatively TRBD2 (6 bases). Trimming took 0 bases from V and 4 from J, leaving 14 bases between them. CDR1 and CDR2 from the germline V gene are SGHRS and YFSETQ. This CDR3 is built from 15 residues. The CDR3 region is CASSLAGTGEYEQYF. DNA for the CDR3: TGCGCCAGCAGCTTGGCCGGGACTGGAGAGTACGAGCAGTACTTC.

The chain links TRBV7-9 to TRBJ2-7; 9 nucleotides line up with TRBD1. The CDR3 spans 16 residues. Germline V gene sequence: CDR1 SEHNR, CDR2 FQNEAQ (reference sequence). Trimming at V came to 5 bases and at J to 3 bases, leaving 11 bases not matched to a gene. The CDR3 DNA is TGTGCCAGCAGCCCGGGACAGGGTGGTTTATACTACGAGCAGTACTTC. Its protein is CASSPGQGGLYYEQYF.

This clonotype was seen at least ten times. The rearrangement uses TRBV20-1 and TRBJ2-7; D tentatively reads TRBD1 or TRBD2 (5 bases each). V lost 0 bases to trimming and J lost 9 bases, with 9 bases between them. The CDR3 has 11 residues. CDR1 and CDR2 from the germline V gene are DFQATT and SNEGSKA (reference sequence). The CDR3 nucleotides are TGCAGTGCTAGAGATACGGGGCCGCAGTACTTC. It yields the protein CSARDTGPQYF.

There are a few counts of this clonotype. The rearrangement uses TRBV7-8 and TRBJ2-1; 11 bases are shared with TRBD1. V gave up 6 bases and J gave up 0 bases; unmatched junction bases: 7. Germline V gene data show CDR1 as SGHVS and CDR2 as FQNEAQ. This CDR3 region has 17 residues. Here the CDR3 reads CASRPGTGGSSYNEQFF. CDR3 nucleotide sequence: TGTGCCAGCAGACCCGGGACAGGGGGGAGCTCCTACAATGAGCAGTTCTTC.

The chain employs TRBV5-1 and TRBJ2-3; 8 positions agree with TRBD2. The CDR3 spans 15 residues. Trimming at V came to 2 bases and at J to 4 bases, leaving 6 bases not matched to a gene. Germline V gene sequence: CDR1 SGHRS, CDR2 YFSETQ. In DNA, the CDR3 is TGCGCCAGCAGCTTTGGCAGCGGGGGCCCAGATACGCAGTATTTT. It is translated as CASSFGSGGPDTQYF.

V is TRBV4-1 and J is TRBJ1-6; D ambiguous. Germline V lookup: CDR1 MGHRA, CDR2 YSYEKL. V lost 2 bases and J lost 14, with 7 bases in between. The CDR3 covers 11 residues. CDR3: CASSQIGSLHF. DNA for the CDR3: TGCGCCAGCAGCCAAATTGGATCCCTCCACTTT.

The chain is built from TRBV7-9 and TRBJ2-1, with D unclear. The CDR3 has 12 amino acids. Trimming removed 6 bases at V and 7 bases at J, with 10 bases between. CDR1 is SEHNR and CDR2 is FQNEAQ in the germline V gene (reference sequence). The CDR3 nucleotides are TGTGCCAGCAGAGAAGGGATGAATGAGCAGTTCTTC. Its protein product is CASREGMNEQFF.

V and J are TRBV7-9 and TRBJ2-7, with 7 bases fitting TRBD2. CDR1 SEHNR and CDR2 FQNEAQ come from the germline V gene (reference sequence). The J segment lost 3 bases and the V segment lost 5 bases, leaving 7 bases of the junction unmatched. The CDR3 is 14 amino acids. The CDR3 loop is CASSPPPGGYEQYF. The CDR3 DNA reads TGTGCCAGCAGCCCTCCGCCGGGAGGCTACGAGCAGTACTTC.

The V gene is TRBV20-1, the J gene TRBJ1-4, with a weak D call TRBD1 (5 bases). The CDR3 spans 14 residues. Trimming left V 6 bases short and J 5 bases short, with 16 bases between. Germline CDR1 reads DFQATT; CDR2 reads SNEGSKA (reference sequence). CDR3: CSANRGGRNEKLFF. In DNA, the CDR3 is TGCAGTGCCAATCGGGGCGGACGGAATGAAAAACTGTTTTTT.

This clonotype has just one count. V usage is TRBV12-3 or TRBV12-4 and J usage is TRBJ1-1; no firm D call. The V end was cut by 3 bases, the J end by 3 bases, with 17 bases between. This CDR3 has 16 residues. CDR3 sequence reads: CASSFGPMDGYTEAFF. The CDR3 bases are TGTGCCAGCAGTTTCGGGCCGATGGACGGGTACACTGAAGCTTTCTTT.

The chain links TRBV7-2 to TRBJ2-1, with 15 positions matching TRBD2. The V gene's germline CDR1 is SGHTA and CDR2 FQGNSA. V shed 4 bases, J shed 6 bases, and the junction held 4 bases outside the gene matches. The CDR3 is 16 amino acids. This CDR3 is CASSWTSGGAFNEQFF. The CDR3 DNA reads as TGTGCCAGCAGCTGGACTAGCGGGGGGGCCTTCAATGAGCAGTTCTTC.

This clonotype was recorded a few times. The chain has TRBV28 and TRBJ2-7; D is perhaps TRBD1 or TRBD2 (5 bases each). Trimming took 3 bases from V and 0 from J, leaving 18 bases between them. This CDR3 region has 17 residues. CDR1 and CDR2 from the germline V gene are MDHEN and SYDVKM. The DNA for the CDR3 is TGTGCCAGCAGTTTTGGGGTATTACGGGACGGCTCCTACGAGCAGTACTTC. Its protein product is CASSFGVLRDGSYEQYF.

This clonotype was recorded a few times. CDR3 region: CASSLMGGRSSEAFF. The CDR3 region has the DNA TGCGCCAGCAGCTTGATGGGGGGGAGGTCGTCTGAAGCTTTCTTT. The V gene is TRBV5-1, the J gene TRBJ1-1; the D gene is possibly TRBD1 (5 bases). V gave up 1 base and J gave up 6 bases, with 16 bases separating them. This CDR3 has 15 amino acids. Germline assignment: CDR1 SGHRS and CDR2 YFSETQ. Full variable domain (remainder filled in from reference TRBV5-1 and TRBJ1-1): KAGVTQTPRYLIKTRGQQVTLSCSPISGHRSVSWYQQTPGQGLQFLFEYFSETQRNKGNFPGRFSGRQFSNSRSEMNVSTLELGDSALYLCASSLMGGRSSEAFFGQGTRLTVV.

The chain has TRBV10-2 and TRBJ2-1; 12 bases line up with TRBD2. With 8 bases clipped from V and 4 bases from J, the junction kept 3 bases outside the gene matches. Per germline, CDR1 WSHSY and CDR2 SAAADI. The CDR3 contains 14 residues. Here the CDR3 reads CASRLAGDYNEQFF. The CDR3 coding sequence is TGCGCCAGCCGACTAGCGGGAGATTACAATGAGCAGTTCTTC.

This clonotype occurred a few times. The chain couples TRBV4-1 to TRBJ2-7; possibly TRBD1 or TRBD2 for D (6 bases each). The CDR3 runs 16 residues. V lost 0 bases and J 2 bases, leaving 14 bases between the germline ends. The germline V gene has CDR1 MGHRA and CDR2 YSYEKL. CDR3 DNA: TGCGCCAGCAGCCAAGAAGGGGGGCCCCACCCCTACGAGCAGTACTTC. Its translation is CASSQEGGPHPYEQYF.

This chain joins TRBV15 and TRBJ2-3; D remains unclear. Per germline, CDR1 LNHNV and CDR2 YYDKDF (reference sequence). This CDR3 comprises 15 residues. V lost 4 bases and J lost 5, with 16 bases in between. The chain's CDR3 is CATSTASFSLDTQYF. CDR3 sequence (DNA): TGTGCCACCAGCACTGCTTCATTCTCCTTAGATACGCAGTATTTT.